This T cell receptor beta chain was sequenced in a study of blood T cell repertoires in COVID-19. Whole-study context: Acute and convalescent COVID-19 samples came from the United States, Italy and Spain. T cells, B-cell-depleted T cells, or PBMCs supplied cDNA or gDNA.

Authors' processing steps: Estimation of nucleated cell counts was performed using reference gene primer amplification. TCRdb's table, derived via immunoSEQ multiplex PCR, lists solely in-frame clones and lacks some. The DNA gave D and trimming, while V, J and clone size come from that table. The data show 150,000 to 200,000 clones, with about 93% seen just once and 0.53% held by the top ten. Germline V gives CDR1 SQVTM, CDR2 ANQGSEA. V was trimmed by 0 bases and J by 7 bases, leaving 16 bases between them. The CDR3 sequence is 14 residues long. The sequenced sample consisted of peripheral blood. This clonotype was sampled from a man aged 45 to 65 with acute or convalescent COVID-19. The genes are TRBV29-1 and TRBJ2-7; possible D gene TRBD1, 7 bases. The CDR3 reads CSVEDGGGAGEQYF. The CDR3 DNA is TGCAGCGTTGAAGATGGAGGGGGCGCGGGGGAGCAGTACTTC.